Here is one TCR beta chain with its context. The antigen is undetermined. This sample is drawn from a study of blood T cells in healthy people across ages. General study results and limits: Among T cells, TCR beta diversity per million cells dropped roughly linearly as age rose.

The authors ran a second PCR of about 6 to 12 cycles using a sample-barcoded 5' primer and a J-beta primer mix. TCRdb redid the calling of the 5' RACE reads with MiXCR, one entry per CDR3 protein. The data show under 750,000 distinct CDR3 sequences, with about 45% seen just once and about 22% held by the top ten. This receptor was obtained from an elderly man in good health. Sequencing was performed on blood.

The CDR3 protein is CASSLGTHQDTQYF. The CDR3 bases are TGTGCCAGCAGCTTAGGCACCCATCAAGATACGCAGTATTTT. The chain links TRBV7-9 to TRBJ2-3; D is unclear. The germline V and J ends were trimmed by 1 base and 5 bases, with 10 bases remaining between them. This CDR3 has 14 residues. Germline V lookup: CDR1 SEHNR, CDR2 FQNEAQ (reference sequence).